The clone carrying this TCR beta chain showed up just a few times. The sample comes from a study of CD8+ T cells in alopecia areata. Extraction of RNA preceded its reverse transcription into cDNA, which served as the sequencing template. Clones were read by immunoSEQ multiplex PCR, and TCRdb kept only the in-frame ones, dropping some. The sample has under 250,000 clones; around 50% are singletons. The receptor's source is a human donor in good health. The sequenced sample consisted of CD8+ T cells sorted from blood.

The CDR3 DNA reads TGTGCCAGCAGCTCGGAGTGGCAGGATCAAGAGACCCAGTACTTC. As protein: CASSSEWQDQETQYF. V is TRBV7-9 and J is TRBJ2-5; D remains ambiguous. The CDR3 has 15 amino acids. V lost 4 bases and J 2 bases, leaving 14 bases between the germline ends. The germline V gene encodes CDR1 SEHNR and CDR2 FQNEAQ (reference sequence). Full variable domain (missing parts from reference TRBV7-9 and TRBJ2-5): DTGVSQNPRHKITKRGQNVTFRCDPISEHNRLYWYRQTLGQGPEFLTYFQNEAQLEKSRLLSDRFSAERPKGSFSTLEIQRTEQGDSAMYLCASSSEWQDQETQYFGPGTRLLVL.